This T cell receptor beta chain is from a study of T cells in Graves' hyperthyroidism and ophthalmopathy. The wider study: Peripheral blood was taken when the disease was first diagnosed, before any treatment began.

About this clonotype: Its antigen is still unknown.

Amplification targeted TCR beta CDR3 regions from RNA transcripts. Using the HTBI primer set, a first-round RT-PCR was run on the TCR CDR3. TCRdb reprocessed the multiplex PCR reads with MiXCR, giving one entry per CDR3 protein. The table lists over 500,000 distinct CDR3 sequences, 12% to 15% of them singletons, with about 15% in the top ten. Hyperthyroidism patients were newly diagnosed, had disease duration under 2 months, and were aged 18 to 65 years. The diagnoses drew upon clinical symptoms, serum thyroxine and TRAb, thyroid ultrasound and orbital computed tomography. Germline V gene data show CDR1 as DFQATT and CDR2 as SNEGSKA (reference sequence). This CDR3 contains 14 residues. The junction had 5 bases not matched to a gene; V was cut back by 6 bases and J by 0 bases. Study-wide results and limits: By a 13 V-J model, ophthalmopathy was set apart from stable hyperthyroidism.

The sequencing sample was made of blood. This chain connects TRBV20-1 to TRBJ1-1; TRBD1 agrees at 9 bases. The TCR originated in a woman between 40 and 50 years old with Graves' hyperthyroidism. Here the CDR3 reads CSAPGTGLNTEAFF. The CDR3 DNA follows: TGCAGTGCGCCCGGGACAGGGTTGAACACTGAAGCTTTCTTT.